Each of the 21 T cell receptor beta chains below was sequenced from the same sample in a study of T cells in women clearing cervical HPV infection. Clones were sequenced by immunoSEQ multiplex PCR, and TCRdb holds only the in-frame ones, with some missing. The table lists approximately 30,000 clones. Sequencing was performed on blood buffy coat. These receptors came from a woman aged 18 to 75 with a cervical HPV16 infection that either progressed to CIN3+ or cleared (not recorded which).

Concerning this clone itself: The read is 3 residues too short to cover the CDR3 end, so that end is filled in from the germline J gene. The V gene is TRBV2, the J gene TRBJ2-2, with 7 bases identical to TRBD1. The CDR3 length is 14 residues. Looked up from germline, CDR1 is SNHLY and CDR2 is FYNNEI. CDR3 bases read: TGTGCCAGCAAACAGGGGCAGGGGAATTCACCG. It translates to CASKQGQGNSP. The whole CDR3 protein is CASKQGQGNSPLFF.

A word on this clone: The read gets to within 3 residues of the CDR3 end, and the germline J gene fills in the rest. The genes are TRBV5-6 and TRBJ2-5; no reliable D call. Germline V gene sequence: CDR1 SGHDT, CDR2 YYEEEE. V was shortened by 4 bases and J by 4 bases, with 14 bases between the two germline ends. The CDR3 covers 14 residues. The part of the CDR3 DNA that was read is TGTGCCAGCAGCGCACCCTGGCAACGAGAGACC. This gives the protein CASSAPWQRET. The CDR3 reads in full as CASSAPWQRETQYF.

To note about this clone: The CDR3 goes on 3 residues after the read ends, and that part is filled in from the germline J gene. This rearrangement joins TRBV19 to TRBJ2-3, with TRBD1 matching 9 bases. CDR3 length: 14 amino acids. Germline V gene sequence: CDR1 LNHDA, CDR2 SQIVND (reference sequence). CDR3 DNA, as far as it was read: TGTGCCAGTCCGGACAGGGGAGGCAATCAGCCG. Amino acids: CASPDRGGNQP. The complete CDR3 sequence is CASPDRGGNQPQYF.

About this clone: The read halts 3 residues ahead of the CDR3 end, with the missing end drawn from the germline J gene. This sequence joins TRBV6-2 or TRBV6-3 and TRBJ1-1; possibly TRBD1 for D (6 bases). Looked up from germline, CDR1 is MNHEY and CDR2 is SVGEGT. The V gene lost 7 bases and the J gene lost 5 bases, with 20 bases spanning the gap. This CDR3 has 15 amino acids. CDR3 sequence: CASTRGRAFKTEAFF. Partial CDR3 DNA: TGTGCCAGCACCAGGGGCAGGGCTTTTAAGACTGAA.

About this clone: The read ends 3 residues shy of where the CDR3 ends; the end is completed using the germline J gene. The chain recombines TRBV7-8 with TRBJ2-4, with 7 bases aligning to TRBD2. The V segment lost 4 bases and the J segment 2 bases; nucleotides outside the gene matches: 11. The CDR3 runs to 17 residues. In germline, CDR1 is SGHVS, CDR2 FQNEAQ. The CDR3 loop reads CASSSYVGGGSKNIQYF. The DNA read from the CDR3 is TGTGCCAGCAGCTCCTATGTGGGGGGGGGATCCAAAAACATT.

Note on this clone: The CDR3 extends 3 residues past the end of the read, so its final part is completed from the germline J gene. J is TRBJ1-2 and V is TRBV18, with 7 bases that match TRBD1. This CDR3 region has 15 residues. V lost 1 base to trimming and J lost 3 bases; unmatched junction nucleotides: 5. CDR1 and CDR2 from the germline V gene are KGHSH and LQKENI. CDR3 DNA (partial): TGTGCCAGCTCACCACAGCAGGGGGTTGACTATGGC. It is translated as CASSPQQGVDYG. In full, the CDR3 reads CASSPQQGVDYGYTF.

About this clone: The DNA ends 3 residues before the CDR3 does, and the rest of the CDR3 is filled in from the germline J gene. V gene TRBV11-2 combines with J gene TRBJ2-5; D is perhaps TRBD2 (5 bases). With 5 bases removed from V and 4 bases from J, the gap between germline ends came to 14 bases. This CDR3 contains 14 residues. The germline CDR1 and CDR2 sequences are SGHAT and FQNNGV. CDR3 protein: CASSLAIARETQYF. Incomplete CDR3 DNA: TGTGCCAGCAGCCTCGCAATAGCGAGAGAGACC.

Comments on this clone: The read gets to within 3 residues of the CDR3 end, and the germline J gene fills in the rest. This rearrangement joins TRBV20-1 to TRBJ2-3; TRBD1 aligns across 8 bases. The V gene end was trimmed by 6 bases and the J gene end by 1 base; junction bases not matched to a gene: 9. The CDR3 is made up of 15 amino acids. Germline V gene data show CDR1 as DFQATT and CDR2 as SNEGSKA (reference sequence). The sequenced CDR3 bases are TGCAGTGCCCGGACAGGGAGTGGCGGCACAGATACG. It yields the protein CSARTGSGGTDT. The whole CDR3 region reads CSARTGSGGTDTQYF.

Remarks on this clone: Read sequence stops 3 residues before the CDR3 end, and the germline J gene provides the missing end. The chain employs TRBV12-5 and TRBJ2-7; D gene unclear. Trimming shortened V by 4 bases and J by 6 bases, and 10 bases separated the two germline ends. Germline CDR1 reads LGHNT; CDR2 reads FRNRAP. The CDR3 has 12 residues. CDR3 in amino acids: CASGYSYREQYF. Partial CDR3 DNA: TGTGCTAGTGGTTACAGCTACCGCGAG. The complete variable domain, with remaining parts taken from reference TRBV12-5 and TRBJ2-7, reads DARVTQTPRHKVTEMGQEVTMRCQPILGHNTVFWYRQTMMQGLELLAYFRNRAPLDDSGMPKDRFSAEMPDATLATLKIQPSEPRDSAVYFCASGYSYREQYFGPGTRLTVT.

Comment on this clone: The read terminates 3 residues ahead of where the CDR3 ends, so the germline J gene completes it. The V gene is TRBV19, the J gene TRBJ1-2; 8 bases are a match to TRBD1. The length of the CDR3 is 15 residues. V was clipped by 5 bases and J by 4 bases; unmatched bases: 9. CDR1 is LNHDA and CDR2 is SQIVND in the germline V gene (reference sequence). Partial CDR3 DNA: TGTGCCAGTAGTCCTCGGACAGGGTATATCTATGGC. Translated: CASSPRTGYIYG. The entire CDR3 protein is CASSPRTGYIYGYTF.

A remark on this clone: The read ends 3 residues before the CDR3 terminus; that terminus is restored from the germline J gene. The chain couples TRBV19 to TRBJ2-4; tentative D call: TRBD1 (6 bases). The CDR3 runs 13 residues. The germline V gene encodes CDR1 LNHDA and CDR2 SQIVND (reference sequence). The sequenced CDR3 bases are TGTGCCAGTAGGACCGGGACAAGGGATGGT. Encoded protein: CASRTGTRDG. The entire CDR3 protein reads CASRTGTRDGQYF.

Comments on this clone: The CDR3 is cut off 3 residues early in the read; its end comes from the germline J gene. The V and J genes are TRBV30 and TRBJ2-7; D remains ambiguous. Germline CDR1 and CDR2: GTSNPN and SVGIG (reference sequence). V was shortened by 6 bases and J by 2 bases, with 11 bases between the two germline ends. The CDR3 runs 12 residues. The CDR3 protein is CACSIAAYEQYF. The CDR3 DNA, read in part, is TGTGCCTGTTCAATAGCAGCCTACGAG. The whole variable domain, remainder taken from reference TRBV30 and TRBJ2-7, is SQTIHQWPATLVQPVGSPLSLECTVEGTSNPNLYWYRQAAGRGLQLLFYSVGIGQISSEVPQNLSASRPQDRQFILSSKKLLLSDSGFYLCACSIAAYEQYFGPGTRLTVT.

A remark on this clone: The read falls 3 residues short of the CDR3 end, and the missing part is taken from the germline J gene. V gene TRBV30 combines with J gene TRBJ1-1, with unresolved D. CDR3 size: 11 residues. Germline V gene lookup returns CDR1 GTSNPN and CDR2 SVGIG (reference sequence). The CDR3 is CAWDIYNEAFF. CDR3 DNA (partial): TGTGCCTGGGACATCTACAATGAG.

In the case of this clone: Read sequence stops 3 residues before the CDR3 end, and the germline J gene provides the missing end. The rearrangement uses TRBV2 and TRBJ2-4; D is unresolved. V dropped 9 bases and J dropped 5 bases, with 17 bases sitting between them. This CDR3 comprises 14 residues. Germline CDR1 and CDR2: SNHLY and FYNNEI. Incomplete CDR3 DNA: TGTGCCAGTCTCCACGGGTTACGTGAAAACATT. Its protein product is CASLHGLRENI. The whole CDR3 protein reads CASLHGLRENIQYF.

Turning to this clone: The observed sequence ends 3 residues before the CDR3 terminus, with the missing tail filled in from the germline J gene. The chain recombines TRBV30 with TRBJ1-2; possibly TRBD1 for D (6 bases). Germline CDR1 and CDR2: GTSNPN and SVGIG (reference sequence). The CDR3 runs 14 residues. CDR3 DNA, as far as it was read: TGTGCCTGGAGGCCGAGCGGGGGGGCACGTGAC. It specifies CAWRPSGGARD. The full CDR3 is CAWRPSGGARDYTF.

Turning to this clone: The CDR3 end falls 3 residues outside the read, so it is completed with the germline J gene. The genes are TRBV12-3 or TRBV12-4 and TRBJ1-5; 12 bases align to TRBD1. Trimming cost V 5 bases and J 2 bases; bases outside gene matches: 10. This CDR3 comprises 18 residues. Incomplete CDR3 DNA: TGTGCCAGCAGTCCCGGGACAGGGGGCGGGGGGGGCAATCAGCCC. This translates into CASSPGTGGGGGNQP. The whole CDR3 sequence is CASSPGTGGGGGNQPQHF.

A note on this clone: The junction shows a germline mismatch at one end, possibly a read error. Read data end 3 residues before the CDR3 end; the end is taken from the germline J gene. The genes are TRBV4-2 and TRBJ1-3; D uncertain. The germline V gene has CDR1 LGHNA and CDR2 YNFKEQ. The CDR3 runs to 15 residues. The sequenced part of the CDR3 DNA is TGCGCCAGCAGTCAGCTCCGCCCGGGGGGAAACACC. Translation: CASSQLRPGGNT. The entire CDR3 protein is CASSQLRPGGNTIYF.

The sequenced CDR3 bases are TGTGCCAGCAGCTTAGGGGGCAGGGCAAACAATGAC. Translated, it gives CASSLGGRANND. The whole CDR3 sequence is CASSLGGRANNDYTF. This chain links TRBV7-2 with TRBJ1-2; tentative D call: TRBD1 (5 bases). The DNA ends 3 residues before the CDR3 does, and the rest of the CDR3 is filled in from the germline J gene. The CDR3 length is 15 residues. CDR1 SGHTA and CDR2 FQGNSA come from the germline V gene.

The CDR3: CSVELRGTYEQYF. The CDR3 bases that were read are TGCAGCGTTGAACTAAGGGGAACCTACGAG. The gene calls are TRBV29-1 and TRBJ2-7, with D tentatively TRBD1 (5 bases). The read halts 3 residues ahead of the CDR3 end, with the missing end drawn from the germline J gene. Germline CDR1 reads SQVTM; CDR2 reads ANQGSEA. V lost 2 bases and J 2 bases, leaving 10 bases between the germline ends. The length of the CDR3 is 13 residues.

With regard to this clone: From the germline J gene comes the end of the CDR3, since the read stops 3 residues before it. The J gene is TRBJ2-7, the V gene TRBV18; TRBD2 is a possible D gene (5 bases). Deletions cut 3 bases from V and 0 bases from J, with 12 bases between. Germline V gene data show CDR1 as KGHSH and CDR2 as LQKENI. The CDR3 contains 15 residues. CDR3 DNA, as far as it was read: TGTGCCAGCTCACCGGGCACTAGTGGCTCCTACGAG. Its protein is CASSPGTSGSYE. The full-length CDR3 reads as CASSPGTSGSYEQYF.

About this clone itself: Read sequence stops 3 residues before the CDR3 end, and the germline J gene provides the missing end. This chain joins TRBV23-1 and TRBJ2-7; D is unclear. TRBV23-1 belongs to the ORF category, with a function that is uncertain. The CDR3 is 14 amino acids. The ends were cut back, 4 bases at V and 3 bases at J, with 13 bases in the middle. The CDR3 sequence is CASSPPAGLYEQYF. The covered CDR3 bases are TGCGCCAGCAGTCCCCCCGCAGGCCTCTACGAG.